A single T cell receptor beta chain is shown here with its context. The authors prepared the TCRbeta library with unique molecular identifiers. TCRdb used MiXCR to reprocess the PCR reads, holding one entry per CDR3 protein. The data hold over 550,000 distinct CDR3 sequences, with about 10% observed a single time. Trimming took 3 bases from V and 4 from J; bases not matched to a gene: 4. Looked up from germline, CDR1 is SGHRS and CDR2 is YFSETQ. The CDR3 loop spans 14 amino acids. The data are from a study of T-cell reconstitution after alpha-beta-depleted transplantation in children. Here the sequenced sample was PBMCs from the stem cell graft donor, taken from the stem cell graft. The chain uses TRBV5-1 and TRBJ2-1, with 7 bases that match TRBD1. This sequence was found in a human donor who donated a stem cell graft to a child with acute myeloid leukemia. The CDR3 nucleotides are TGCGCCAGCAGCTATGGGACAGATTACAATGAGCAGTTCTTC. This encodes CASSYGTDYNEQFF. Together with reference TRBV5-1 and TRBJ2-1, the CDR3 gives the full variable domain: KAGVTQTPRYLIKTRGQQVTLSCSPISGHRSVSWYQQTPGQGLQFLFEYFSETQRNKGNFPGRFSGRQFSNSRSEMNVSTLELGDSALYLCASSYGTDYNEQFFGPGTRLTVL.